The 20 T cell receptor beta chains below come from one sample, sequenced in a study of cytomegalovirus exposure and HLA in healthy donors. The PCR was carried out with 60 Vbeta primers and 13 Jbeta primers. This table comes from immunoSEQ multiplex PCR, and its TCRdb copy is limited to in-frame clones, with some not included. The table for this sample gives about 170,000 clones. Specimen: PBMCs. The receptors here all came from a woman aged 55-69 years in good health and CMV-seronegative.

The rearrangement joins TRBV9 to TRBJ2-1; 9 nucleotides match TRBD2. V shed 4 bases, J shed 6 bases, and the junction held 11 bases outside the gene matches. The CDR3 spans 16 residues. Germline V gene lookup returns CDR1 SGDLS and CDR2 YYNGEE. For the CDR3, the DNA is TGTGCCAGCAGCCGAGATTGGGGCGGGGGGGCCAATGAGCAGTTCTTC. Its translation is CASSRDWGGGANEQFF.

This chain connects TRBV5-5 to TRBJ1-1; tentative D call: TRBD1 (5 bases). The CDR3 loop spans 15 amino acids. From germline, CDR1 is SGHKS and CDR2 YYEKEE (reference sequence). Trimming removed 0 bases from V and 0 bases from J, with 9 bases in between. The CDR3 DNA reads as TGTGCCAGCAGCTTGGTTGCAGGGATGAACACTGAAGCTTTCTTT. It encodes CASSLVAGMNTEAFF.

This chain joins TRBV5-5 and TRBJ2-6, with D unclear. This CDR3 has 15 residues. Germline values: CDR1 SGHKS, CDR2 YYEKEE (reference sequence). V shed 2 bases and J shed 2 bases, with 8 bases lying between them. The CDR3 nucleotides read TGTGCCAGCAGCTTAGAGTCGACTGGGGCCAACGTCCTGACTTTC. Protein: CASSLESTGANVLTF.

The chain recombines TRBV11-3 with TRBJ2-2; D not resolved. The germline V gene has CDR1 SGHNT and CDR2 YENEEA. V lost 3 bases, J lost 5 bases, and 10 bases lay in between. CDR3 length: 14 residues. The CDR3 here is CASSLEPLTGELFF. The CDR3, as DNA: TGTGCCAGCAGCTTGGAGCCTTTAACCGGGGAGCTGTTTTTT.

The DNA of the CDR3 is TGTGCCAGCAGTGAATTAATGAGAAGCAATCAGCCCCAGCATTTT. Translating it yields CASSELMRSNQPQHF. The chain joins TRBV2 to TRBJ1-5, with unresolved D. The ends were cut back, 2 bases at V and 1 base at J, with 9 bases in the middle. The CDR3 spans 15 residues. Germline V gene data show CDR1 as SNHLY and CDR2 as FYNNEI.

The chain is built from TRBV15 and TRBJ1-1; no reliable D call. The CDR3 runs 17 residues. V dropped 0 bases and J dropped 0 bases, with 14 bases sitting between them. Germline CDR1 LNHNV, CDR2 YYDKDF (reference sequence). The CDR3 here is CATSREAGGNMNTEAFF. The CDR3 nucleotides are TGTGCCACCAGCAGAGAAGCGGGCGGTAACATGAACACTGAAGCTTTCTTT.

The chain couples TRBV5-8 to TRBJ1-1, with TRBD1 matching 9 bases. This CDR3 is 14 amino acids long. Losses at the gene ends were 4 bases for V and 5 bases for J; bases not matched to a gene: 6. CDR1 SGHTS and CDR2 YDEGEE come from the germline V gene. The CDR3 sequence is CASSLQGAITEAFF. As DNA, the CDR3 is TGTGCCAGCAGCCTACAGGGGGCGATAACTGAAGCTTTCTTT.

Written as DNA, the CDR3 is TGTGCCAGCAGTCCTCAGGAGGGGAAAGGGGAGACCCAGTACTTC. It specifies CASSPQEGKGETQYF. V gene TRBV28 combines with J gene TRBJ2-5; TRBD2 might be the D (6 bases). The germline gives CDR1 MDHEN, CDR2 SYDVKM. CDR3 length: 15 residues. Trimming took 5 bases from V and 5 from J, leaving 18 bases between them.

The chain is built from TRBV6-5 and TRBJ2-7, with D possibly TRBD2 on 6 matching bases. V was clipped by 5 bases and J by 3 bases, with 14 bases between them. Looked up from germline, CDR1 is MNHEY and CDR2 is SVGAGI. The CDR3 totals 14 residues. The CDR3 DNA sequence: TGTGCCAGCAGTGAGGGGAGCGGGTACTACGAGCAGTACTTC. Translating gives CASSEGSGYYEQYF.

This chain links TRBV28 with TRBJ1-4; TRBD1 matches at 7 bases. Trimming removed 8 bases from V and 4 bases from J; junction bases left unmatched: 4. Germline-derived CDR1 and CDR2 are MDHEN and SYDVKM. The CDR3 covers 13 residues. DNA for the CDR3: TGTGCCAGCCGGGACAGTCTTAATGAAAAACTGTTTTTT. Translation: CASRDSLNEKLFF.

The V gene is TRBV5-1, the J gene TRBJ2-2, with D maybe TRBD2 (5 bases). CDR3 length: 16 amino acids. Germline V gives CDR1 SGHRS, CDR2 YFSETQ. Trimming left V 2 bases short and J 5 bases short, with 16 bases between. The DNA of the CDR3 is TGCGCCAGCAGCTTCGCCCCTACTCGGGGAACCGGGGAGCTGTTTTTT. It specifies CASSFAPTRGTGELFF.

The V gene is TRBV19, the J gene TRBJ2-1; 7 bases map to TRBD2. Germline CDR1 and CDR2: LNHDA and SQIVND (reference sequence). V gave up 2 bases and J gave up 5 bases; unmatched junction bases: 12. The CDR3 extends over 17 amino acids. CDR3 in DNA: TGTGCCAGTAGTATACCAAGGCTCAGCGGGACCCACAATGAGCAGTTCTTC. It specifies CASSIPRLSGTHNEQFF.

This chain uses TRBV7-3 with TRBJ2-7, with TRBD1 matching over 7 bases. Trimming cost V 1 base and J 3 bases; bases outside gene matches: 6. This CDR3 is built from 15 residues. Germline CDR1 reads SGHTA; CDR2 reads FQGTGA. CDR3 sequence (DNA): TGTGCCAGCAGCTTAAAACAGGGGCTCATCTACGAGCAGTACTTC. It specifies CASSLKQGLIYEQYF. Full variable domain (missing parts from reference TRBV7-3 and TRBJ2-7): GAGVSQTPSNKVTEKGKYVELRCDPISGHTALYWYRQSLGQGPEFLIYFQGTGAADDSGLPNDRFFAVRPEGSVSTLKIQRTERGDSAVYLCASSLKQGLIYEQYFGPGTRLTVT.

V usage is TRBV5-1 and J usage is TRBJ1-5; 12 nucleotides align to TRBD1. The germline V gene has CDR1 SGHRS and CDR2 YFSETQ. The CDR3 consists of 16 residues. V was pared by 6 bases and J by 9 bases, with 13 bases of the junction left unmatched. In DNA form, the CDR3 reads TGCGCCAGCATACCCGGGACAGGGGGCCTACCCCGGCCCCAGCATTTT. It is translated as CASIPGTGGLPRPQHF.

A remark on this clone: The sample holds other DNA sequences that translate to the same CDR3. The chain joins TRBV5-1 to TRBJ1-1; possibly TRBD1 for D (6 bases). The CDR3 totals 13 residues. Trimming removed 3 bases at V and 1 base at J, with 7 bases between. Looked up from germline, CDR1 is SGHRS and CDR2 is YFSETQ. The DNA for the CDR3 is TGCGCCAGCAGCTCACAGGGGAACACTGAAGCTTTCTTT. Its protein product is CASSSQGNTEAFF.

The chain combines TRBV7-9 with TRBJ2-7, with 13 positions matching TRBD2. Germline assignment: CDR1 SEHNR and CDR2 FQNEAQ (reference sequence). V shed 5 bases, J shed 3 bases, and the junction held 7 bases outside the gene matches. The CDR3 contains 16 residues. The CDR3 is CASSPGLAGDYYEQYF. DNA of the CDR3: TGTGCCAGCAGCCCTGGACTAGCGGGGGACTACTACGAGCAGTACTTC. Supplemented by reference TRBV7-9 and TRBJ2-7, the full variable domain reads DTGVSQNPRHKITKRGQNVTFRCDPISEHNRLYWYRQTLGQGPEFLTYFQNEAQLEKSRLLSDRFSAERPKGSFSTLEIQRTEQGDSAMYLCASSPGLAGDYYEQYFGPGTRLTVT.

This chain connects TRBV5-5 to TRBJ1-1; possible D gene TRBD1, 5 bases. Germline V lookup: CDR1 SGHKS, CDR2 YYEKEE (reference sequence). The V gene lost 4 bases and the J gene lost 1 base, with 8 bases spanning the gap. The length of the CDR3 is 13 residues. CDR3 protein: CASSPGGNTEAFF. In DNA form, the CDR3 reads TGTGCCAGCAGCCCGGGGGGGAACACTGAAGCTTTCTTT. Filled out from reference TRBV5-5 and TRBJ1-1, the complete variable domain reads DAGVTQSPTHLIKTRGQQVTLRCSPISGHKSVSWYQQVLGQGPQFIFQYYEKEERGRGNFPDRFSARQFPNYSSELNVNALLLGDSALYLCASSPGGNTEAFFGQGTRLTVV.

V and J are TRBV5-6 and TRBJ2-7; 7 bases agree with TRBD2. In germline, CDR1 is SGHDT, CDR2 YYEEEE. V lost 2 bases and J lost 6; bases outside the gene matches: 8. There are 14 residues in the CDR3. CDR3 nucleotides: TGTGCCAGCAGCTTCGGGAGGAGTCGGCTCGAGCAGTACTTC. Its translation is CASSFGRSRLEQYF.

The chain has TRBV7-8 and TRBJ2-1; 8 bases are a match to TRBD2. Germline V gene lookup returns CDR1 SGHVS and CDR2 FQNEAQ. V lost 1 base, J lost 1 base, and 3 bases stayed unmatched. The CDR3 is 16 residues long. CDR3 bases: TGTGCCAGCAGCTTAGGGAGCGGGAGTTCCTACAATGAGCAGTTCTTC. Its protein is CASSLGSGSSYNEQFF.

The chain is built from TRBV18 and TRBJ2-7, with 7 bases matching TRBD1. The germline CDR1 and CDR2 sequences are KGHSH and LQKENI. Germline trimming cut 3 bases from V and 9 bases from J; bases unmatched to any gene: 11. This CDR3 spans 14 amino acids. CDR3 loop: CASSPRQGEVVQYF. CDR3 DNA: TGTGCCAGCTCACCTCGACAGGGTGAGGTGGTGCAGTACTTC.